This TCR beta chain came from a study of naive CD8 T cells in extremely preterm neonates. Study-level results: Relative to older groups, preterm infants had shorter, less trimmed CDR3s with fewer N additions. Shared CDR3 nucleotide sequences: preterm approximately 2.7%, term around 0.4%, children roughly 0.03%, adults about 0.0095%.

Concerning this clone itself: The antigen remains undetermined.

Preterm samples came from extremely preterm deliveries at about 23-28 weeks. Pregnancies with fetal demise were excluded. Sorting kept Annexin V-negative CD3+CD8+CD45RA+CCR7+ naive T cells. About 20,000 to 100,000 naive CD8+ T cells were sorted per sample. TCRdb's copy holds only in-frame clones and misses some; the assay was immunoSEQ multiplex PCR. The sample holds tens of thousands of clones, approximately 90% seen once. Germline V gives CDR1 ENHRY, CDR2 SYGVKD. The CDR3 has 14 amino acids. Trimming at V came to 8 bases and at J to 2 bases, leaving 0 bases not matched to a gene. The sample consisted of naive CD8+ T cells from cord blood. The V gene is TRBV10-3, the J gene TRBJ2-7; 16 nucleotides agree with TRBD2. This sequence was found in a boy who was born preterm. The CDR3 DNA reads TGTGCCATCGGGACTAGCGGGGGGGCCTACGAGCAGTACTTC. Translated: CAIGTSGGAYEQYF.